These T cell receptor beta chains were read from a single sample in a study of ipilimumab plus nivolumab after autologous stem cell transplantation. Produced via immunoSEQ multiplex PCR; TCRdb's table is partial and in-frame only. In the table there are tens of thousands of clones, 75% to 85% of which are singletons. This sample comprised PBMCs, obtained in a trial of ipilimumab plus nivolumab as post-transplant consolidation. The receptors derive from a male donor with diffuse large B-cell lymphoma. Both conserved end residues are part of each CDR3. The order of the fields is J gene, D gene, V gene, clone size, CDR3 DNA, CDR3 protein. A D gene is named only where the DNA matches it firmly. Not every row has a clone size; where given, it reads once, few, many or a size class.

TRBJ2-5,-,TRBV5-1,-,TGCGCCAGCAGCGCTGACAGCCTAAAGACCCAGTACTTC,CASSADSLKTQYF
TRBJ2-5,TRBD1,TRBV13,once,TGTGCCAGCAGCTTAGGAAGGGGACAGGCAGAGACCCAGTACTTC,CASSLGRGQAETQYF
TRBJ2-1,TRBD2,TRBV5-5,-,TGTGCCAGCAGCCTGGGTAGCGGGGGGGCCCGAAATGAGCAGTTCTTC,CASSLGSGGARNEQFF
TRBJ2-2,-,TRBV4-3,-,TGCGCCAGCAGCGCCTCACGAGGCGGAGACGGGGAGCTGTTTTTT,CASSASRGGDGELFF
TRBJ2-1,-,TRBV7-6,-,TGTGCCAGCAGCTTAAACCCAAGCTCCTACAATGAGCAGTTCTTC,CASSLNPSSYNEQFF
TRBJ1-1,-,TRBV30,-,TGTGCCTGGAGTGTACCGGTTACTGCCCCATCGGCTGAAGCTTTCTTT,CAWSVPVTAPSAEAFF
TRBJ1-1,-,TRBV2,-,TGTGCCAGCATCCTCCGGGGAGAGGACACTGAAGCTTTCTTT,CASILRGEDTEAFF
TRBJ1-1,-,TRBV7-9,-,TGTGCCAGCAGCTTATTGATGAACACTGAAGCTTTCTTT,CASSLLMNTEAFF
TRBJ1-1,TRBD1,TRBV6-5,-,TGTGCCAGCAGAGATACAGGGGGCGGTATGTCGGCTTTCTTT,CASRDTGGGMSAFF
TRBJ2-3,-,TRBV5-4,-,TGTGCCAGCAGCGGGGGCGGAACTAGCACAGATACGCAGTATTTT,CASSGGGTSTDTQYF
TRBJ1-2,-,TRBV5-4,-,TGTGCCAGCAGCTTGGACAGGAATAACTATGGCTACACCTTC,CASSLDRNNYGYTF
TRBJ1-2,-,TRBV2,-,TGTGCCAGCAGTGAAAGGGGTACAGGGCAGGGCTACACCTTC,CASSERGTGQGYTF
TRBJ2-7,-,TRBV7-9,-,TGTGCCAGCAGCTTAGTCCGCTCTGGAATATCCCTTTCCTACGAGCAGTACTTC,CASSLVRSGISLSYEQYF
TRBJ1-1,TRBD1,TRBV2,few,TGTGCCAGCAGATTACGGACAGGCTCGGCGGGACCCTTT,CASRLRTGSAGPF
TRBJ1-1,TRBD1,TRBV7-3,once,TGTGCCAGCAGCTTACGCCGGGACAGGTTCATGAACACTGAAGCTTTCTTT,CASSLRRDRFMNTEAFF
TRBJ1-6,-,TRBV23-1,-,TGCGCTCTAATTATAGACAGAAATTCACCCCTCCACTTT,CALIIDRNSPLHF
TRBJ1-1,-,TRBV5-1,-,TGCGCCAGCAGCCCTCAGGGTACGGCGACTGAAGCTTTCTTT,CASSPQGTATEAFF
TRBJ1-3,-,TRBV6-6,-,TGTGCCAGCAGTTACAGCCAGGCAGTGAGGACCATATATTTT,CASSYSQAVRTIYF
TRBJ1-2,-,TRBV19,once,TGTGCCAGCTCTCCTATACAGGCTCAATGGGTTATTGGCTACACCTTC,CASSPIQAQWVIGYTF
TRBJ2-7,-,TRBV3-1/TRBV3-2,-,TGTGCCAGCAGCCAAGCCCAGTACTTC,CASSQAQYF
TRBJ1-5,TRBD1,TRBV29-1,-,TGCAGCGCTCGGACAGGGTTGGGTCAGCCCCAGCATTTT,CSARTGLGQPQHF
TRBJ2-2,TRBD1,TRBV18,few,TGTGCCAGCTCTCGACAGGGGGCCGGAATGAACACCGGGGAGCTGTTTTTT,CASSRQGAGMNTGELFF
TRBJ2-7,-,TRBV7-8,-,TGTGCCAGCACCATTAGCCGGGACCCTTCCTACGAGCAGTACTTC,CASTISRDPSYEQYF
TRBJ2-5,-,TRBV27,-,TGTGCCAGCAAAGACACGGGGGAGACCCAGTACTTC,CASKDTGETQYF
TRBJ1-6,-,TRBV9,-,TGTGCCAGCAGCTCCAGGGCCTCCTATAATTCACCCCTCCACTTT,CASSSRASYNSPLHF
TRBJ1-1,TRBD1,TRBV29-1,-,TGCAGCGTACGGACAGGGGGGAACACTGAAGCTTTCTTT,CSVRTGGNTEAFF
TRBJ2-1,-,TRBV6-5,-,TGTGCCAGCAGTTACTCGACAGGGAGGGGTGAGCAGTTCTTC,CASSYSTGRGEQFF
TRBJ2-5,TRBD2,TRBV4-3,few,TGCGCCAGCAGCCAAGAGCTAGCGGGGGGGGTAGAGACCCAGTACTTC,CASSQELAGGVETQYF
TRBJ1-5,TRBD1,TRBV30,-,TGTGCCTGGAGTAGACCTCAGGGGGGCTATAGCAATCAGCCCCAGCATTTT,CAWSRPQGGYSNQPQHF
TRBJ2-3,-,TRBV5-1,-,TGCGTCAGCAGCCCAGGACCAGATACGCAGTATTTT,CVSSPGPDTQYF
TRBJ1-2,TRBD1,TRBV19,-,TGTGCCAGTAGTAACTCCGGGACAGGGGGCTATGGCTACACCTTC,CASSNSGTGGYGYTF
TRBJ2-2,TRBD1,TRBV11-2,-,TGTGCCAGCAGCACCTACAGGGGGCACACCGGGGAGCTGTTTTTT,CASSTYRGHTGELFF
TRBJ2-1,-,TRBV18,-,TGTGCCAGCTCACCAAAAGGTTTAGCGCCCGATGAGCAGTTCTTC,CASSPKGLAPDEQFF
TRBJ1-4,-,TRBV6-5,-,TGTGCCAGCAGAGGCCAGACTACAACTAATGAAAAACTGTTTTTT,CASRGQTTTNEKLFF
TRBJ2-2,-,TRBV9,-,TGTGCCAGCAGCGTAGGCCGAGGCGCCGCGGCCGGGGAGCTGTTTTTT,CASSVGRGAAAGELFF
TRBJ2-5,-,TRBV9,-,TGTGCCAGCAGCGTAGAAGGGGGCAGTAGCGGGACCCAGTACTTC,CASSVEGGSSGTQYF
TRBJ1-1,-,TRBV19,-,TGTGCCAGTAAGGGAGACACATTGAACACTGAAGCTTTCTTT,CASKGDTLNTEAFF
TRBJ1-6,-,TRBV11-2,-,TGTGCCAGCAGCCCACTTGACGGGGGCCGAGGCTCACCCCTCCACTTT,CASSPLDGGRGSPLHF
TRBJ1-1,-,TRBV7-9,-,TGTGCCAGCAGCTTTGAGGGAGGAACTGAAGCTTTCTTT,CASSFEGGTEAFF
TRBJ2-5,-,TRBV19,-,TGTGCCAGTAGTTTTACGGGACTCGGAGAGACCCAGTACTTC,CASSFTGLGETQYF
TRBJ2-2,-,TRBV25-1,-,TGTGCCAGCAGTGAATCCGGCACGGGTATAAACACCGGGGAGCTGTTTTTT,CASSESGTGINTGELFF
TRBJ1-3,-,TRBV6-1,-,TGTGCCAGCAGTGAAACCAGTGGAAACACCATATATTTT,CASSETSGNTIYF
TRBJ1-4,TRBD1,TRBV7-2,-,TGTGCCAGCAGCTTAAATCCGACAGGGGGCGAAAAACTGTTTTTT,CASSLNPTGGEKLFF
TRBJ2-5,-,TRBV14,-,TGTGCCAGCAGCCGTTACAGGGAGGAGACCCAGTACTTC,CASSRYREETQYF
TRBJ1-6,TRBD1,TRBV7-8,-,TGTGCCAGCAGCTCCCTGGGGACAGATAATTCACCCCTCCACTTT,CASSSLGTDNSPLHF
TRBJ2-7,TRBD2,TRBV6-5,-,TGTGCCAGCAGTTATAGTTTTGGGGAGGGAGGCGAGCAGTACTTC,CASSYSFGEGGEQYF
TRBJ2-7,-,TRBV2,-,TGTGCCAGCACGAAGGGGCAACTAAGCTACGAGCAGTACTTC,CASTKGQLSYEQYF
TRBJ2-5,TRBD2,TRBV5-5,once,TGTGCCAGCAGCGCCATAGCGGGGGTACAAGAGACCCAGTACTTC,CASSAIAGVQETQYF
TRBJ1-1,TRBD1,TRBV7-9,once,TGTGCCAGCAGCAACAGGGGGCTTGTAGGGACTGAAGCTTTCTTT,CASSNRGLVGTEAFF
TRBJ1-2,-,TRBV30,-,TGTGCCTGGAGTGTACTAGTAGCTTATGGCTACACCTTC,CAWSVLVAYGYTF
TRBJ2-4,-,TRBV15,-,TGTGCCACCAGCAGAGAAATGAGTTTGGAGGATTATCATGTAGCCAAAAACATTCAGTACTTC,CATSREMSLEDYHVAKNIQYF